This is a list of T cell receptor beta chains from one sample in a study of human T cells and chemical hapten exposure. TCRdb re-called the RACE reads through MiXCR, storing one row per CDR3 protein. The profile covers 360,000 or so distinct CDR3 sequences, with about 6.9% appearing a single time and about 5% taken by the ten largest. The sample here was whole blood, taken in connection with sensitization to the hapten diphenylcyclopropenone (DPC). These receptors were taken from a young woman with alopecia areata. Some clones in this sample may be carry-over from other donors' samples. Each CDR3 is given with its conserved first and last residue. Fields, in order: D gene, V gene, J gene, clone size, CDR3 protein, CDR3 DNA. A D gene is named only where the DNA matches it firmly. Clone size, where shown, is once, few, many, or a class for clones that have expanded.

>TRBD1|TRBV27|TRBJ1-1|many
CASSRQGARTEAFF
TGTGCCAGCAGTCGTCAGGGGGCTCGCACTGAAGCTTTCTTT
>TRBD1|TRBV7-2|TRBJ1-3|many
CASSPRDSPGNTIYF
TGTGCCAGCAGCCCGCGGGACAGTCCTGGAAACACCATATATTTT
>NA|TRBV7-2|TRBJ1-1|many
CASSSSGHNTEAFF
TGTGCCAGCAGCTCGTCGGGCCACAACACTGAAGCTTTCTTT
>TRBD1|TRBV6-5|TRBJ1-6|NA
CASSYSWTGFRSPLHF
TGTGCCAGCAGTTACTCATGGACAGGGTTTCGTTCACCCCTCCACTTT
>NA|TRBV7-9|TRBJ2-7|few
CASSWDPEGPYEQYF
TGTGCCAGCAGCTGGGACCCGGAGGGCCCCTACGAGCAGTACTTC
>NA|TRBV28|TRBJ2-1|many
CASSRSEEQFF
TGTGCCAGCAGCCGCTCGGAGGAGCAGTTCTTC
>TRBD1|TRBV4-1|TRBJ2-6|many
CASSQAYPGQGYSGANVLTF
TGCGCCAGCAGCCAAGCGTATCCGGGACAGGGTTACTCTGGGGCCAACGTCCTGACTTTC
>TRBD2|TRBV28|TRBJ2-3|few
CASPPGGALVDTQYF
TGTGCCAGCCCTCCCGGGGGGGCTCTTGTAGATACGCAGTATTTT
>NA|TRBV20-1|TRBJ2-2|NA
CSAQRGGPHGPGELFF
TGCAGTGCCCAAAGGGGGGGGCCCCATGGGCCCGGGGAGCTGTTTTTT
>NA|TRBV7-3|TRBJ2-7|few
CASSLSGDHEQYF
TGTGCCAGCAGCTTAAGTGGGGACCACGAGCAGTACTTC
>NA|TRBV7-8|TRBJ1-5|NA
CASSGGGRVQPQHF
TGTGCCAGTTCCGGCGGCGGCAGGGTTCAGCCCCAGCATTTT
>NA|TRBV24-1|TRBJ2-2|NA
CATSDLGPGELFF
TGTGCCACCAGTGATTTGGGACCCGGGGAGCTGTTTTTT
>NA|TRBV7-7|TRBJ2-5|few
CASSPNAAGETQYF
TGTGCTAGCAGCCCTAACGCGGCGGGTGAGACCCAGTACTTC
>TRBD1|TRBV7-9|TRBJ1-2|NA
CASTAQGEDGYTF
TGTGCCAGCACCGCCCAGGGGGAGGATGGCTACACCTTC
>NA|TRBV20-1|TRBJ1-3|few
CSARTPSSGNTIYF
TGCAGTGCTCGGACACCGAGCTCTGGAAACACCATATATTTT
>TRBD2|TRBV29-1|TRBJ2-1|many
CSVRKRGSSNEQFF
TGCAGCGTTCGGAAGCGGGGGAGCTCCAATGAGCAGTTCTTC
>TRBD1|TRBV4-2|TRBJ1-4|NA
CASSNRQGSQEKLFF
TGTGCCAGCAGCAACCGACAGGGATCTCAAGAAAAACTGTTTTTT
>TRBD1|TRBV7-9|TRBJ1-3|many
CASSTQGIRNTIYF
TGTGCCAGCAGCACACAGGGGATTAGAAACACCATATATTTT
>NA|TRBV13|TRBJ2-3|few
CASSFGLNTDTQYF
TGTGCCAGCAGCTTCGGACTTAACACAGATACGCAGTATTTT
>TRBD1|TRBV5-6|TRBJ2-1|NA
CASSLEGTGTYNEQFF
TGTGCCAGCAGCTTGGAGGGGACAGGGACCTACAATGAGCAGTTCTTC
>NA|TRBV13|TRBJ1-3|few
CASRDVTSGNTIYF
TGTGCCAGCCGAGACGTGACCTCTGGAAACACCATATATTTT
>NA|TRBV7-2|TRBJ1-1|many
CASRPTQANTEAFF
TGTGCCAGCCGGCCGACCCAGGCGAACACTGAAGCTTTCTTT
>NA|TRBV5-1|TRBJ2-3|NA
CASSLERGGGTSTDTQYF
TGCGCCAGCAGCTTGGAACGAGGAGGGGGAACTAGCACAGATACGCAGTATTTT
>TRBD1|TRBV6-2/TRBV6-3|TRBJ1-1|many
CASSWGQGGTEAFF
TGTGCCAGCAGTTGGGGACAGGGAGGAACTGAAGCTTTCTTT
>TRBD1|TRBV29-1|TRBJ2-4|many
CSVEGPGGGIQYF
TGCAGCGTTGAGGGGCCAGGGGGTGGCATTCAGTACTTC
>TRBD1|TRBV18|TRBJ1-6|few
CASSGQGLYNSPLHF
TGTGCCAGCTCGGGACAGGGCCTCTATAATTCACCCCTCCACTTT
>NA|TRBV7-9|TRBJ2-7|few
CASSQLTYNSYEQYF
TGTGCCAGCAGCCAATTGACGTACAACTCCTACGAGCAGTACTTC
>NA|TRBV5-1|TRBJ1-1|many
CASKKGSTNTEAFF
TGCGCCAGCAAGAAGGGATCGACGAACACTGAAGCTTTCTTT
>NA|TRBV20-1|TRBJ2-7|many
CSARGPRGGYEQYF
TGCAGTGCTAGAGGCCCTCGGGGTGGCTACGAGCAGTACTTC
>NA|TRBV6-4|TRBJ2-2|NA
CASSDSFTGDTGELFF
TGTGCCAGCAGTGACTCATTCACGGGGGACACCGGGGAGCTGTTTTTT
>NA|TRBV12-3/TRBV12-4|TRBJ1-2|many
CASSSGGPGYGYTF
TGTGCCAGCAGTTCGGGGGGGCCCGGCTATGGCTACACCTTC
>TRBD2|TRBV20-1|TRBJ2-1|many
CSANPGTSDINEQFF
TGCAGTGCTAACCCCGGGACTAGCGATATTAATGAGCAGTTCTTC
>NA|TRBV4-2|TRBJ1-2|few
CASSQDASVYYGYTF
TGTGCCAGCAGCCAAGATGCCAGCGTTTACTATGGCTACACCTTC
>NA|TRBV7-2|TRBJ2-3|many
CASTPLKSDTQYF
TGTGCCAGCACCCCCCTGAAGAGCGATACGCAGTATTTT
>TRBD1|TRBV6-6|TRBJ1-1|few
CAITARQGYGITEAFF
TGTGCCATTACAGCCCGACAGGGGTACGGGATCACTGAAGCTTTCTTT